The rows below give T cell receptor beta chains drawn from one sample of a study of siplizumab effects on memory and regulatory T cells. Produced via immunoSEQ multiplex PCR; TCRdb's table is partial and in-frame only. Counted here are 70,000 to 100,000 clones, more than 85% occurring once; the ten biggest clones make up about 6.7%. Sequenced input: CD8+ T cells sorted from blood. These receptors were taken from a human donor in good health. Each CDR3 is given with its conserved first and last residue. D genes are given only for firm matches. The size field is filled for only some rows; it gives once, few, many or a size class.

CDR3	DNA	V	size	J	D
CASNHPGGGAEAFF	TGCGCCAGCAACCACCCGGGAGGGGGCGCCGAAGCTTTCTTT	TRBV4-1	.	TRBJ1-1	TRBD1
CASGSSGGAYNEQFF	TGTGCCAGCGGCTCTAGCGGGGGGGCGTACAATGAGCAGTTCTTC	TRBV27	.	TRBJ2-1	TRBD2
CASSLVMDPFYEQYF	TGTGCCAGCAGCTTGGTAATGGACCCGTTCTACGAGCAGTACTTC	TRBV5-5	.	TRBJ2-7	.
CASSVERGGGELFF	TGTGCCAGCAGCGTAGAGCGGGGTGGCGGGGAGCTGTTTTTT	TRBV9	.	TRBJ2-2	TRBD2
CASSYSHTSTNEKLFF	TGTGCCAGCAGTTACTCGCATACATCAACTAATGAAAAACTGTTTTTT	TRBV6-6	.	TRBJ1-4	.
CASSELRAGELFF	TGCGCCAGCAGTGAGCTCAGGGCCGGGGAGCTGTTTTTT	TRBV10-1	.	TRBJ2-2	.
CASSLSRVDTQYF	TGTGCCAGCAGCTTATCCAGGGTGGATACGCAGTATTTT	TRBV7-3	.	TRBJ2-3	.
CASSQSDRFHYGYTF	TGCGCCAGCAGTCAATCGGACCGGTTTCACTATGGCTACACCTTC	TRBV23-1	.	TRBJ1-2	.
CASSQLVRVKTSTDTQYF	TGTGCCAGCAGCCAGCTAGTTCGGGTAAAAACTAGCACAGATACGCAGTATTTT	TRBV4-2	.	TRBJ2-3	.
CSVVLPSGAYEQYF	TGCAGCGTTGTATTACCTAGCGGGGCCTACGAGCAGTACTTC	TRBV29-1	.	TRBJ2-7	TRBD2
CASSVADYRGETQYF	TGTGCCAGCAGCGTCGCAGACTATCGAGGGGAGACCCAGTACTTC	TRBV9	.	TRBJ2-5	.
CASRELAGGTDTQYF	TGTGCCAGTAGGGAACTAGCGGGGGGGACAGATACGCAGTATTTT	TRBV19	.	TRBJ2-3	TRBD2
CASSPGDGGVDEKLFF	TGCGCCAGCAGCCCCGGTGACGGGGGGGTAGATGAAAAACTGTTTTTT	TRBV4-3	.	TRBJ1-4	.
CASRLSWTAGANVLTF	TGTGCCAGTCGACTTTCGTGGACAGCTGGGGCCAACGTCCTGACTTTC	TRBV19	.	TRBJ2-6	.
CASSTVSSYNEQFF	TGTGCCAGCAGCACGGTAAGCTCCTACAATGAGCAGTTCTTC	TRBV9	.	TRBJ2-1	.
CASSLVLGKVRYNEQFF	TGTGCCAGCAGCTTAGTCCTCGGTAAAGTTAGGTACAATGAGCAGTTCTTC	TRBV7-9	.	TRBJ2-1	.
CASGQGTAQPQHF	TGTGCCAGCGGACAGGGGACTGCTCAGCCCCAGCATTTT	TRBV6-5	.	TRBJ1-5	TRBD1
CASSLGPGGNPEAFF	TGTGCCAGCAGTTTAGGCCCAGGGGGTAACCCTGAAGCTTTCTTT	TRBV27	.	TRBJ1-1	TRBD1
CASRGRMNTEAFF	TGTGCCAGCAGAGGCAGGATGAACACTGAAGCTTTCTTT	TRBV13	.	TRBJ1-1	.
CASSLGGGNQPQHF	TGTGCCAGCAGCCTCGGTGGGGGCAATCAGCCCCAGCATTTT	TRBV7-6	once	TRBJ1-5	.
CASSLELAGLQETQYF	TGTGCCAGCAGCTTGGAACTAGCGGGGCTTCAAGAGACCCAGTACTTC	TRBV5-8	.	TRBJ2-5	TRBD2
CASSLVGGPYNEQFF	TGTGCCAGCAGCTTAGTCGGCGGACCCTACAATGAGCAGTTCTTC	TRBV7-8	.	TRBJ2-1	.
CASGEGRFYEQYF	TGTGCCAGCGGGGAGGGCCGGTTTTACGAGCAGTACTTC	TRBV27	.	TRBJ2-7	TRBD2
CASSGRAGEAFF	TGTGCCAGCAGTGGTAGGGCGGGTGAAGCTTTCTTT	TRBV9	.	TRBJ1-1	.
CASSPDRAGIYEQFF	TGCGCCAGCAGCCCCGACAGGGCGGGGATCTATGAGCAGTTCTTC	TRBV5-1	.	TRBJ2-1	.
CASSVPGLGNEQFF	TGTGCCAGTAGTGTACCGGGACTTGGGAATGAGCAGTTCTTC	TRBV19	.	TRBJ2-1	.
CASSVEQTDTQYF	TGTGCCAGCAGCGTAGAGCAAACAGATACGCAGTATTTT	TRBV9	.	TRBJ2-3	.
CASSMGRMNTEAFF	TGTGCCAGCAGCATGGGACGGATGAACACTGAAGCTTTCTTT	TRBV11-3	.	TRBJ1-1	.
CASSLGYNEQFF	TGTGCCAGCAGCTTAGGATACAATGAGCAGTTCTTC	TRBV7-9	.	TRBJ2-1	.
CASSLYSEKLFF	TGTGCCAGCAGCTTATATAGTGAAAAACTGTTTTTT	TRBV7-2	.	TRBJ1-4	.
CASSLDYKGEGANTGELFF	TGTGCCAGCAGCTTAGATTACAAGGGAGAGGGCGCGAACACCGGGGAGCTGTTTTTT	TRBV7-9	.	TRBJ2-2	.
CASSEQGKRGEAFF	TGTGCCAGCAGTGAACAGGGTAAGCGGGGGGAAGCTTTCTTT	TRBV2	.	TRBJ1-1	.
CATSSGTSGSYEQYF	TGTGCCACCAGCTCCGGGACTAGCGGGTCCTACGAGCAGTACTTC	TRBV15	.	TRBJ2-7	TRBD2
CSVELASYNEQFF	TGCAGCGTTGAACTAGCCTCCTACAATGAGCAGTTCTTC	TRBV29-1	.	TRBJ2-1	.
CASSLPGRSNSEAFF	TGTGCCAGTAGTCTCCCGGGACGGTCCAACTCTGAAGCTTTCTTT	TRBV19	.	TRBJ1-1	.
CASSQDRVSEAFF	TGTGCCAGCAGCCAAGACAGGGTCTCTGAAGCTTTCTTT	TRBV11-3	.	TRBJ1-1	TRBD1
CASSLWVGANTEAFF	TGCGCCAGCAGCTTGTGGGTAGGGGCGAACACTGAAGCTTTCTTT	TRBV5-1	.	TRBJ1-1	.
CASSRTGNSNQPQHF	TGTGCCAGCAGTCGGACAGGAAATAGCAATCAGCCCCAGCATTTT	TRBV7-2	once	TRBJ1-5	TRBD1
CASSQGFGGGQPQHF	TGCGCCAGCAGCCAAGGGTTTGGGGGTGGGCAGCCCCAGCATTTT	TRBV4-3	few	TRBJ1-5	.
CAWRGGMAGELFF	TGTGCCTGGAGGGGGGGGATGGCCGGGGAGCTGTTTTTT	TRBV30	.	TRBJ2-2	TRBD2
CASSLLVGRVDQPQHF	TGTGCCAGCAGCTTATTGGTGGGCAGGGTCGATCAGCCCCAGCATTTT	TRBV7-8	few	TRBJ1-5	.
CASSLDRNTEAFF	TGCGCCAGCAGCTTGGACAGGAACACTGAAGCTTTCTTT	TRBV5-1	.	TRBJ1-1	.
CASSLEPSEGTEAFF	TGTGCCAGCAGCTTAGAGCCCAGTGAGGGAACTGAAGCTTTCTTT	TRBV13	.	TRBJ1-1	.
CASSERTDQETQYF	TGTGCCAGCAGCGAGAGGACGGACCAAGAGACCCAGTACTTC	TRBV9	.	TRBJ2-5	.
CASTPGQGNQPQHF	TGTGCCAGTACCCCGGGACAGGGGAATCAGCCCCAGCATTTT	TRBV19	.	TRBJ1-5	TRBD1
CASSLRGTGNEKLFF	TGTGCCAGCAGTTTACGAGGGACAGGGAATGAAAAACTGTTTTTT	TRBV28	.	TRBJ1-4	TRBD1
CASSVDTGEQFF	TGTGCCAGCAGCGTAGATACCGGTGAGCAGTTCTTC	TRBV9	.	TRBJ2-1	.
CASRPFGREETEAFF	TGTGCCAGTAGACCTTTCGGCAGGGAGGAAACTGAAGCTTTCTTT	TRBV19	few	TRBJ1-1	.